These T cell receptor beta chains were read from a single sample in a study of response to subunit inactivated influenza vaccine. MiXCR, run by TCRdb on the RT-PCR reads, gives a single entry per CDR3 protein. Here the sample spans around 540,000 distinct CDR3 sequences, around 11% being singletons. The sequencing here drew on PBMCs from blood, taken on the day of vaccination. Source of these receptors: a man aged 50 to 59 who received an inactivated influenza vaccine. Each CDR3 is given without its conserved first and last residue.

v_call	j_call	cdr3_aa
TRBV9	TRBJ2-1	ASSLIDWTGNYNEQF
TRBV7-2	TRBJ2-1	ASSLDIGVDEQF
TRBV4-2	TRBJ2-4	ASSQEGPLAGGRNIQY
TRBV7-9	TRBJ2-1	ASSPRRPDNEQF
TRBV20-1	TRBJ2-1	SAWLAGAPNEQF
TRBV5-1	TRBJ1-1	ASSRWGTLLGTEAF
TRBV11-2	TRBJ2-3	ASSLGPGRGTQY
TRBV5-1	TRBJ2-7	ASSHGGAASSYEQY
TRBV4-2	TRBJ1-2	ASSQARTGGIGYT
TRBV12-3/TRBV12-4	TRBJ2-5	ASSFRVLETQY
TRBV5-1	TRBJ2-2	ASSSGNTGELF
TRBV18	TRBJ1-1	ASSQQSRDLGTEAF
TRBV6-1	TRBJ2-7	ASSPDLVSPYEQY
TRBV6-2/TRBV6-3	TRBJ2-1	ASSYPLAGVYNEQF
TRBV29-1	TRBJ2-3	SVENQSTDTQY
TRBV12-3/TRBV12-4	TRBJ1-2	ASSFHPGNGYT
TRBV5-5	TRBJ2-3	ASSLDPDTDSTDTQY
TRBV11-2	TRBJ2-2	ASSFFISGRSGELF
TRBV7-2	TRBJ2-3	ASSLGIRTDTQY
TRBV6-1	TRBJ2-7	ASSESRGSGGLTYEQY
TRBV9	TRBJ2-7	ASSASGADTYEQY
TRBV10-3	TRBJ1-3	AISSSFSGTRGNTIY
TRBV7-2	TRBJ2-7	ASSLVAGDYEQY
TRBV28	TRBJ2-2	ASSLRQINTGELF
TRBV9	TRBJ2-1	ASTITGGGNNEQF
TRBV6-4	TRBJ1-6	ASSETPGGSSYNSPLH
TRBV29-1	TRBJ1-1	SVDKGSTEAF
TRBV28	TRBJ2-1	ASSLPPAGASYNEQF
TRBV12-3/TRBV12-4	TRBJ2-3	ASSLMGSRQY
TRBV6-5	TRBJ1-6	ASSYSVTGSYNSPLH
TRBV5-6	TRBJ2-7	ASSSGTSAYEQY
TRBV6-2/TRBV6-3	TRBJ2-1	ASSTGLGQGSNEQF
TRBV12-3/TRBV12-4	TRBJ1-6	ASSLGRVVGSPLH
TRBV5-1	TRBJ2-1	ASSLAGTGVNNEQF
TRBV6-5	TRBJ2-7	ASSYGAPHREESTYEQY
TRBV29-1	TRBJ2-7	SARTPRRPYEQY
TRBV7-2	TRBJ2-5	ASSLGLAGGKTQY
TRBV12-3/TRBV12-4	TRBJ1-3	ASSPRHSSGNTIY
TRBV27	TRBJ1-6	ASRSGGLPNSPLH